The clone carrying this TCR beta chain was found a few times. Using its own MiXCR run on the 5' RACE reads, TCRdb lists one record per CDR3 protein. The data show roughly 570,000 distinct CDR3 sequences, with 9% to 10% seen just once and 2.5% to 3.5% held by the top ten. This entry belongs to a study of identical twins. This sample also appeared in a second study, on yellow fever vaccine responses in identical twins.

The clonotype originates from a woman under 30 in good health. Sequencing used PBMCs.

For the CDR3, the DNA is TGTGCCAGCAGTTTATCCCCGTTCCCTAGCGCTTCATACAATGAGCAGTTCTTC. Amino acid sequence: CASSLSPFPSASYNEQFF. The chain uses TRBV27 and TRBJ2-1; weak D call: TRBD2 (6 bases). Deletions cut 0 bases from V and 4 bases from J, with 19 bases between. The CDR3 is made up of 18 amino acids. Germline V lookup: CDR1 MNHEY, CDR2 SMNVEV (reference sequence).